Listed here are 26 T cell receptor beta chains from one sample, sequenced in a study of cytomegalovirus exposure and HLA in healthy donors. Using immunoSEQ multiplex PCR, the repertoire was profiled, and TCRdb retains in-frame clones only, with some absent. This sample has 70,000 to 80,000 clones; 90% to 95% occur once, and the top ten carry less than 2.5%. The sequencing input was PBMCs. The receptors were gathered from a young woman in good health and CMV-seronegative.

The V gene is TRBV6-5, the J gene TRBJ2-5; 13 bases are a match to TRBD2. CDR3 length equals 16 residues. With V trimmed by 4 bases and J by 5 bases, 7 bases remained unmatched. Germline lookup yields CDR1 MNHEY and CDR2 SVGAGI. CDR3 loop: CASSLGLAGVGETQYF. The CDR3 coding sequence is TGTGCCAGCAGTTTAGGACTAGCGGGGGTCGGGGAGACCCAGTACTTC.

The chain recombines TRBV27 with TRBJ2-7; maybe TRBD2 (6 bases). CDR3 length: 14 residues. V shed 5 bases and J shed 5 bases, with 16 bases lying between them. Per germline, CDR1 MNHEY and CDR2 SMNVEV (reference sequence). The CDR3: CASSNTGGADEQYF. The CDR3 coding sequence is TGTGCCAGCAGTAACACAGGAGGGGCCGACGAGCAGTACTTC.

This clone was counted between two and nine times. The J gene is TRBJ1-1, the V gene TRBV5-6, with 8 bases lining up with TRBD1. CDR3 length: 15 amino acids. The germline CDR1 and CDR2 sequences are SGHDT and YYEEEE. The V and J ends lost 0 bases and 0 bases, in that order; junction bases with no gene match: 1. The CDR3 sequence is CASSLGQGLNTEAFF. The CDR3 nucleotides are TGTGCCAGCAGCTTGGGACAGGGGTTGAACACTGAAGCTTTCTTT.

CDR3 bases: TGCGCCAGCAGCCACGCCACTAGCGGGGGGGGCCAAGAGACCCAGTACTTC. Encoded protein: CASSHATSGGGQETQYF. The rearrangement joins TRBV4-3 to TRBJ2-5, with TRBD2 matching over 13 bases. Germline values: CDR1 LGHNA, CDR2 YSLEER. The CDR3 consists of 17 residues. J lost 1 base, V lost 3 bases, and 5 bases had no gene match.

The chain combines TRBV28 with TRBJ2-7; 13 nucleotides line up with TRBD2. The CDR3 runs to 15 residues. Germline CDR1 is MDHEN and CDR2 is SYDVKM. V lost 6 bases, J lost 4 bases, and 6 bases stayed unmatched. As DNA, the CDR3 is TGTGCCAGCAGACCCCCGACTAGCGGGGGGTACGAGCAGTACTTC. It yields the protein CASRPPTSGGYEQYF. The full variable domain, in which reference TRBV28 and TRBJ2-7 provide the parts outside the CDR3, is DVKVTQSSRYLVKRTGEKVFLECVQDMDHENMFWYRQDPGLGLRLIYFSYDVKMKEKGDIPEGYSVSREKKERFSLILESASTNQTSMYLCASRPPTSGGYEQYFGPGTRLTVT.

The gene calls are TRBV7-2 and TRBJ2-4; 7 bases line up with TRBD2. The CDR3 contains 14 residues. Germline CDR1 is SGHTA and CDR2 is FQGNSA. The trim removed 5 bases at V and 7 bases at J, leaving 8 bases unmatched. The CDR3 protein is CASSAGLGGNIQYF. The CDR3 DNA reads TGTGCCAGCAGCGCAGGACTAGGAGGCAACATTCAGTACTTC.

The chain joins TRBV5-6 to TRBJ1-6; D possibly corresponds to TRBD1 (5 bases). V lost 0 bases to trimming and J lost 7 bases, with 11 bases between them. This CDR3 has 15 residues. Germline V CDR1 and CDR2: SGHDT, YYEEEE. The CDR3 DNA is TGTGCCAGCAGCTTGGCGGGCAGGGCAAATTCACCCCTCCACTTT. Translation gives CASSLAGRANSPLHF.

CDR3 residues: CASSGVTEAFF. DNA for the CDR3: TGTGCCAGCAGCGGAGTGACTGAAGCTTTCTTT. This rearrangement joins TRBV6-5 to TRBJ1-1, with D uncertain. Per the germline V gene, CDR1 is MNHEY and CDR2 is SVGAGI. The V end lost 6 bases, the J end lost 5 bases, and 7 bases lay between the germline ends. The CDR3 has 11 residues.

The chain links TRBV6-1 to TRBJ1-4, with D unclear. Looked up from germline, CDR1 is MNHNS and CDR2 is SASEGT. The CDR3 is made up of 14 amino acids. V gave up 1 base and J gave up 7 bases, with 10 bases separating them. The CDR3 loop is CASSEGRTGEKLFF. The DNA of the CDR3 is TGTGCCAGCAGTGAAGGGAGGACGGGTGAAAAACTGTTTTTT.

The chain has TRBV7-2 and TRBJ1-1; 7 nucleotides align to TRBD1. Germline V CDR1 and CDR2: SGHTA, FQGNSA. The CDR3 is made up of 15 amino acids. V trimming: 5 bases; J trimming: 7 bases; junction bases outside the gene matches: 13. CDR3 sequence reads: CASSLDLTGINEAFF. The CDR3 DNA is TGTGCCAGCAGCCTCGATTTGACAGGGATTAATGAAGCTTTCTTT.

J is TRBJ2-1 and V is TRBV7-9; TRBD2 agrees at 11 bases. The V and J ends lost 5 bases and 0 bases, in that order; junction bases with no gene match: 9. The V gene's germline CDR1 is SEHNR and CDR2 FQNEAQ (reference sequence). CDR3 length: 18 residues. The CDR3 protein is CASSIPTSGGPSYNEQFF. The CDR3 coding sequence is TGTGCCAGCAGCATTCCAACTAGCGGGGGCCCCTCCTACAATGAGCAGTTCTTC.

This chain links TRBV10-2 with TRBJ1-6; no reliable D call. This CDR3 has 13 residues. CDR1 is WSHSY, CDR2 SAAADI, per germline. V lost 3 bases and J lost 11, with 11 bases in between. CDR3 loop: CASSDSGVTPLHF. The CDR3 coding sequence is TGCGCCAGCAGTGATTCGGGTGTAACACCCCTCCACTTT.

The V gene is TRBV6-4, the J gene TRBJ2-7; the match to TRBD1 covers 7 bases. After removal of 3 bases from V and 3 bases from J, the junction contained 8 bases not matched to a gene. The CDR3 extends over 15 amino acids. Looked up from germline, CDR1 is MRHNA and CDR2 is SNTAGT. The CDR3 DNA is TGTGCCAGCAGTGAGTCGCCAGGGGGAATCTACGAGCAGTACTTC. The encoded protein is CASSESPGGIYEQYF.

This sequence joins TRBV4-1 and TRBJ2-5; 8 bases line up with TRBD2. V was clipped by 1 base and J by 1 base; unmatched bases: 8. Germline values: CDR1 MGHRA, CDR2 YSYEKL. This CDR3 has 17 residues. Written as DNA, the CDR3 is TGCGCCAGCAGCCAAGGACCCGAGCGGGGGCCCCAAGAGACCCAGTACTTC. The encoded protein is CASSQGPERGPQETQYF.

The chain is built from TRBV27 and TRBJ2-7; D is perhaps TRBD1 (5 bases). The CDR3 runs to 14 residues. In germline, CDR1 is MNHEY, CDR2 SMNVEV (reference sequence). Trimming left V 3 bases short and J 6 bases short, with 15 bases between. In nucleotides, the CDR3 is TGTGCCAGCAGTTTTGATCAGGGATTCCGCGAGCAGTACTTC. Its protein product is CASSFDQGFREQYF.

This rearrangement joins TRBV18 to TRBJ2-1, with a weak D call TRBD2 (5 bases). V lost 2 bases and J 0 bases, leaving 8 bases between the germline ends. The CDR3 extends over 15 amino acids. CDR1 and CDR2 (germline): KGHSH, LQKENI. CDR3 nucleotides: TGTGCCAGCTCACCAGTAGGGAGCTCCTACAATGAGCAGTTCTTC. This encodes CASSPVGSSYNEQFF.

The chain is built from TRBV5-1 and TRBJ1-2; no reliable D call. Germline loops: CDR1 SGHRS, CDR2 YFSETQ. The V end lost 4 bases, the J end lost 6 bases, and 16 bases lay between the germline ends. This CDR3 has 14 residues. The DNA for the CDR3 is TGCGCCAGCAGCGTGGGCACTAAAGCCCATGGCTACACCTTC. This gives the protein CASSVGTKAHGYTF.

The chain has TRBV29-1 and TRBJ1-1, with 9 bases fitting TRBD1. Unmatched junction bases numbered 9, after V lost 4 bases and J lost 6 bases. CDR3 length: 14 amino acids. Germline CDR1 is SQVTM and CDR2 is ANQGSEA. Written as DNA, the CDR3 is TGCAGCGTTGTCCGACAGGGGGGACGGGCTGAAGCTTTCTTT. This codes for CSVVRQGGRAEAFF.

The count of this clone is one. The chain carries TRBV11-2 and TRBJ1-2; D unclear. Trimming pared 2 bases from V and 4 bases from J, leaving 5 bases between. Germline assignment: CDR1 SGHAT and CDR2 FQNNGV. This CDR3 contains 12 residues. As DNA, the CDR3 is TGTGCCAGCAGCTTATCTCGCTATGGCTACACCTTC. The encoded protein is CASSLSRYGYTF.

This chain uses TRBV19 with TRBJ2-3; D is perhaps TRBD1 (6 bases). The V gene lost 8 bases and the J gene lost 2 bases, with 11 bases spanning the gap. Germline V lookup: CDR1 LNHDA, CDR2 SQIVND (reference sequence). This CDR3 has 13 amino acids. This chain's CDR3 is CASGTQFTDTQYF. DNA of the CDR3: TGTGCCAGTGGGACACAATTCACAGATACGCAGTATTTT.

This chain connects TRBV6-5 to TRBJ1-1, with D uncertain. V lost 4 bases, J lost 1 base, and 10 bases lay in between. The CDR3 sequence is 14 residues long. CDR1 MNHEY and CDR2 SVGAGI come from the germline V gene. CDR3 protein: CASSSNPGNTEAFF. In DNA form, the CDR3 reads TGTGCCAGCAGTTCAAACCCCGGGAACACTGAAGCTTTCTTT.

The chain carries TRBV5-1 and TRBJ1-2; no firm D call. CDR3 length: 14 amino acids. Germline V gene lookup returns CDR1 SGHRS and CDR2 YFSETQ. Deletions cut 0 bases from V and 6 bases from J, with 12 bases between. CDR3 sequence: CASSLARGKNGYTF. Here the CDR3 DNA reads TGCGCCAGCAGCTTGGCCCGGGGAAAGAATGGCTACACCTTC. Full variable domain (remainder filled in from reference TRBV5-1 and TRBJ1-2): KAGVTQTPRYLIKTRGQQVTLSCSPISGHRSVSWYQQTPGQGLQFLFEYFSETQRNKGNFPGRFSGRQFSNSRSEMNVSTLELGDSALYLCASSLARGKNGYTFGSGTRLTVV.

The chain couples TRBV2 to TRBJ2-1, with D tentatively TRBD2 (6 bases). The CDR3 totals 15 residues. CDR1 is SNHLY and CDR2 is FYNNEI in the germline V gene. The V gene lost 2 bases and the J gene lost 2 bases, with 10 bases spanning the gap. For the CDR3, the DNA is TGTGCCAGCAGTGAATTGGGGGGTACCTACAATGAGCAGTTCTTC. Protein product: CASSELGGTYNEQFF.

The V call is TRBV4-1, the J call TRBJ2-7, with TRBD1 identical over 8 bases. The ends lost 1 base at V and 1 base at J; junction bases unmatched: 3. Germline V CDR1 and CDR2: MGHRA, YSYEKL. The CDR3 totals 15 residues. This chain's CDR3 is CASSQVTGASYEQYF. The CDR3 nucleotides are TGCGCCAGCAGCCAAGTGACAGGGGCTTCCTACGAGCAGTACTTC.

The chain recombines TRBV4-3 with TRBJ2-7; D might be TRBD2 (5 bases). The CDR3 totals 17 residues. V lost 0 bases and J lost 3, with 18 bases in between. Germline V gene sequence: CDR1 LGHNA, CDR2 YSLEER. In DNA, the CDR3 is TGCGCCAGCAGCCAAGATCTTGTTTCTGAGAGGGACTACGAGCAGTACTTC. Translation gives CASSQDLVSERDYEQYF.

There are a few counts of this clone. The V gene is TRBV6-1, the J gene TRBJ2-3, with 8 bases fitting TRBD1. The CDR3 is 15 residues long. Germline CDR1 is MNHNS and CDR2 is SASEGT. Unmatched junction bases numbered 2, after V lost 2 bases and J lost 1 base. As DNA, the CDR3 is TGTGCCAGCAGTGAATTGACAGGGGGCACAGATACGCAGTATTTT. Translated: CASSELTGGTDTQYF.